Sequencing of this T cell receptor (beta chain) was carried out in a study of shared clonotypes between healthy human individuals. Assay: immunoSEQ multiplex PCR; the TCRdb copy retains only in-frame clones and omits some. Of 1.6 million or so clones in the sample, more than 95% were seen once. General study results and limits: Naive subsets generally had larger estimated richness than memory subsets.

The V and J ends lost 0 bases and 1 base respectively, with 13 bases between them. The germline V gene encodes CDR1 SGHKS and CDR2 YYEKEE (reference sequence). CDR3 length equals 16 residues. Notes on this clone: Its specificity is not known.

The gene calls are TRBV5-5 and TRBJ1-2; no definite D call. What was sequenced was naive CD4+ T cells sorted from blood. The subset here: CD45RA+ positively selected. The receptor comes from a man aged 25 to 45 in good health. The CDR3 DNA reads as TGTGCCAGCAGCTTGGATACGGGCCGCAGTAACTATGGCTACACCTTC. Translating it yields CASSLDTGRSNYGYTF.